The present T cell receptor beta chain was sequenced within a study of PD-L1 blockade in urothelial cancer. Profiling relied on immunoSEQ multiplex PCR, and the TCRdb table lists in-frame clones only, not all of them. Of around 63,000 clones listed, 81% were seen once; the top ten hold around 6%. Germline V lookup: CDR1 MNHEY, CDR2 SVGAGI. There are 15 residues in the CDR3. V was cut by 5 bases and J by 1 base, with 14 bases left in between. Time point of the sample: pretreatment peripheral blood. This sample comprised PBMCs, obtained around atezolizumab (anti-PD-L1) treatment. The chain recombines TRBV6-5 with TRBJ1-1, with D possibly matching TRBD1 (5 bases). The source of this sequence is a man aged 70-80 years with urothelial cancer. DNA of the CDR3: TGTGCCAGCAGTACCCGGGGGTACCAGAACACTGAAGCTTTCTTT. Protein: CASSTRGYQNTEAFF.